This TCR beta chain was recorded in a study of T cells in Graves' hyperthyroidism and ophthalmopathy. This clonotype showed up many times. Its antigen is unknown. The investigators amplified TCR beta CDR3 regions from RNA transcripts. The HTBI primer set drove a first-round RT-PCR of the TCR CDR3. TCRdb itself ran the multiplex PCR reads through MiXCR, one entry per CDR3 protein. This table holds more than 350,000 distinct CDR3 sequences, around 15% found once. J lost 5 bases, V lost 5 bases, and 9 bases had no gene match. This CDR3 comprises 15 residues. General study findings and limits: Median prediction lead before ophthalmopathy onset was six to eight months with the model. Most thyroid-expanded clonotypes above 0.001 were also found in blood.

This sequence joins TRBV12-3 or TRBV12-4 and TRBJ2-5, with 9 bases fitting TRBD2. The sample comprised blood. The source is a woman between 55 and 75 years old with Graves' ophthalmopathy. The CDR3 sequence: CASSPRGRAEETQYF. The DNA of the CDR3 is TGTGCCAGCAGTCCCCGCGGGAGGGCCGAGGAGACCCAGTACTTC.